The text below deals with one TCR beta chain. It was with 60 Vbeta and 13 Jbeta primers that the PCR ran. Sequencing used immunoSEQ multiplex PCR; TCRdb keeps in-frame clones, though not all of them. This sample yields about 160,000 clones, of which around 90% are seen a single time; 0.85% belongs to the top ten. This sample was taken from a study of cytomegalovirus exposure and HLA in healthy donors. The ends were cut back, 7 bases at V and 0 bases at J, with 12 bases in the middle. The CDR3 has 15 amino acids. The germline V gene has CDR1 LNHDA and CDR2 SQIVND (reference sequence). The sequence was collected from a woman between 25 and 40 years old in good health and CMV-seronegative. V is TRBV19 and J is TRBJ2-2; the D gene is possibly TRBD1 (5 bases). What was sequenced was PBMCs. The CDR3 sequence: CASKGQNTNTGELFF. CDR3 DNA sequence: TGTGCCAGTAAAGGACAAAACACGAACACCGGGGAGCTGTTTTTT.